This T cell receptor beta chain was documented in a study of T cells after yellow fever vaccination. From the 5' RACE reads, TCRdb called clonotypes with MiXCR, one entry per CDR3 protein. This sample has 310,000 or so distinct CDR3 sequences; 6.8% occur once, and the top ten carry 15% to 20%. Trimming pared 5 bases from V and 4 bases from J, leaving 15 bases between. From germline, CDR1 is SGHTA and CDR2 FQGNSA. The CDR3 contains 15 residues. The clonotype was recovered from a man younger than 30 who received the YFV17D yellow fever vaccine. V gene TRBV7-2 combines with J gene TRBJ1-3; maybe TRBD1 (5 bases). The sample here was PBMCs, taken roughly 47 days after the first yellow fever vaccination. For the CDR3, the DNA is TGTGCCAGCAGCATAACAGGCGACGCCGGAAACACCATATATTTT. Its translation: CASSITGDAGNTIYF.